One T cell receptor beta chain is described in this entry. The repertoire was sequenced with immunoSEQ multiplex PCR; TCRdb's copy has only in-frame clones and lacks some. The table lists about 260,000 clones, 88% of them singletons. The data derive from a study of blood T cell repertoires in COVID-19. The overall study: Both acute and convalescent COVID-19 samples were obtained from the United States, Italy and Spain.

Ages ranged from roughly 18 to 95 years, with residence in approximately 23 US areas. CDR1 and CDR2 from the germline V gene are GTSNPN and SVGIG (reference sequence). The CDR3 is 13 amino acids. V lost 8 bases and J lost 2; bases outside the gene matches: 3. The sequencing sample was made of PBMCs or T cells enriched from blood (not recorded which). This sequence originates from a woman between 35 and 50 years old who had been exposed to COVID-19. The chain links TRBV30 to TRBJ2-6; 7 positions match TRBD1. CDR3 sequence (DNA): TGTGCCAGAGACAGGGCTGGGGCCAACGTCCTGACTTTC. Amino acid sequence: CARDRAGANVLTF.